The sequence of this T cell receptor beta chain was determined in a study of early T cells in non-severe SARS-CoV-2 infection. Study as a whole: Bulk RNA from unsorted whole blood was sequenced; chains were unpaired.

CDR3 size: 14 residues. The junction had 8 bases not matched to a gene; V was cut back by 5 bases and J by 8 bases. Study observations and caveats: Reliance on VDJdb matching favored anti-spike CD8 responses; private and CD4 specificities were missed.

Notes on this clonotype: Its antigen is not known.

Attachment of unique molecular identifiers was made to individual cDNA molecules. TCRdb re-derived calls from the 5' RACE reads in MiXCR, one entry per CDR3 protein. The data contain about 94,000 distinct CDR3 sequences, under 15% of them singletons. This chain connects TRBV12-3 or TRBV12-4 to TRBJ1-3; TRBD1 matches 8 bases. Sequencing input: whole blood. This sequence was found in an adult who was a healthcare worker with PCR-confirmed SARS-CoV-2 infection or an uninfected control (not recorded which). DNA of the CDR3: TGTGCCAGCAGTATCCCGGACAGGGCTTACACCATATATTTT. Protein product: CASSIPDRAYTIYF.